What follows are 20 T cell receptor beta chains derived from one specimen sequenced in a study of OX40 agonist ivuxolimab in advanced cancers. Clones were read by immunoSEQ multiplex PCR, and TCRdb kept only the in-frame ones, dropping some. The repertoire consists of about 50,000 clones, with approximately 83% occurring once and the leading ten covering roughly an eighth. Sample: CD4+ or CD8+ T cells sorted from blood, taken in a trial of the OX40 agonist ivuxolimab. These receptors came from an adult with an advanced solid tumor such as melanoma, head and neck, liver or kidney cancer.

This clone was detected once. The DNA for the CDR3 is TGTGCCAGCAGTTACTGGAGCACAGATACGCAGTATTTT. Its translation is CASSYWSTDTQYF. This sequence joins TRBV27 and TRBJ2-3; D uncertain. The germline V gene has CDR1 MNHEY and CDR2 SMNVEV (reference sequence). V dropped 4 bases and J dropped 0 bases, with 5 bases sitting between them. The CDR3 consists of 13 residues.

Of note for this clone: This is likely an artifact of a read error, given a far larger clone one base away. V gene TRBV30 combines with J gene TRBJ1-1; no definite D call. Trimming took off 2 bases at V and 1 base at J, with 8 bases between the two ends. CDR3 length equals 13 residues. Germline V lookup: CDR1 GTSNPN, CDR2 SVGIG (reference sequence). CDR3 sequence: CAWSHPPNTEAFF. CDR3 DNA sequence: TGTGCCTGGAGTCACCCCCCGAACACTGAAGCTTTCTTT.

This clone was picked up a small number of times. The chain combines TRBV27 with TRBJ2-7; D unclear. This CDR3 has 16 residues. Germline V lookup: CDR1 MNHEY, CDR2 SMNVEV (reference sequence). The V end was cut by 4 bases, the J end by 2 bases, with 18 bases between. Here the CDR3 reads CASSSLVSETPYEQYF. The CDR3 DNA reads as TGTGCCAGCAGTTCATTGGTAAGCGAGACCCCCTACGAGCAGTACTTC.

The gene calls are TRBV25-1 and TRBJ2-2; D gene unclear. The CDR3 is 13 amino acids. Germline CDR1 is MGHDK and CDR2 is SYGVNS. V was pared by 4 bases and J by 4 bases, with 7 bases between. CDR3 sequence (DNA): TGTGCCAGCAGTGGACCGCGCACCGGGGAGCTGTTTTTT. Translated, it gives CASSGPRTGELFF.

The chain recombines TRBV15 with TRBJ2-7; D is unclear. The ends were cut back, 1 base at V and 3 bases at J, with 19 bases in the middle. CDR1 LNHNV and CDR2 YYDKDF come from the germline V gene (reference sequence). This CDR3 is 17 amino acids long. As DNA, the CDR3 is TGTGCCACCAGCAGAGGAGGACCCGGTGGGTATAACTACGAGCAGTACTTC. Translating it yields CATSRGGPGGYNYEQYF.

The V and J genes are TRBV5-1 and TRBJ1-1, with D uncertain. CDR3 size: 15 residues. V was trimmed by 4 bases and J by 4 bases, leaving 17 bases between them. Germline loops: CDR1 SGHRS, CDR2 YFSETQ. CDR3 protein: CASSPTNPMGTEAFF. The CDR3 DNA is TGCGCCAGCAGCCCCACAAACCCGATGGGCACTGAAGCTTTCTTT.

The chain is built from TRBV6-1 and TRBJ1-1, with D perhaps matching TRBD1 (6 bases). This CDR3 is 14 amino acids long. With 6 bases removed from V and 0 bases from J, the gap between germline ends came to 11 bases. The germline V gene has CDR1 MNHNS and CDR2 SASEGT. CDR3 sequence reads: CASSGQIMNTEAFF. CDR3 coding DNA: TGTGCCAGCAGCGGACAGATTATGAACACTGAAGCTTTCTTT.

The chain couples TRBV10-2 to TRBJ1-6, with a tentative D call TRBD1 (5 bases). V dropped 3 bases and J dropped 3 bases, with 9 bases sitting between them. CDR1 and CDR2 from the germline V gene are WSHSY and SAAADI. The CDR3 sequence is 15 residues long. CDR3 residues: CASSDSGFYNSPLHF. The CDR3 DNA is TGCGCCAGCAGTGATTCAGGGTTCTATAATTCACCCCTCCACTTT.

The chain is built from TRBV7-2 and TRBJ2-7; 9 bases are a match to TRBD1. CDR1 is SGHTA, CDR2 FQGNSA, per germline. The V gene end was trimmed by 1 base and the J gene end by 4 bases; junction bases not matched to a gene: 5. This CDR3 has 15 amino acids. CDR3 DNA sequence: TGTGCCAGCAGCTTAGAAGGGACAGGGATTTACGAGCAGTACTTC. It is translated as CASSLEGTGIYEQYF.

The chain uses TRBV5-1 and TRBJ2-5; D gene ambiguous. The CDR3 is made up of 15 amino acids. Germline V gene sequence: CDR1 SGHRS, CDR2 YFSETQ. Trimming pared 1 base from V and 2 bases from J, leaving 12 bases between. This chain's CDR3 is CASSLFGDGQETQYF. In DNA form, the CDR3 reads TGCGCCAGCAGCTTGTTTGGGGATGGGCAAGAGACCCAGTACTTC.

The table lists this clone with many counts. The gene calls are TRBV4-1 and TRBJ1-1, with D maybe TRBD1 (6 bases). This CDR3 has 13 amino acids. In germline, CDR1 is MGHRA, CDR2 YSYEKL. The V gene lost 3 bases and the J gene lost 8 bases, with 13 bases spanning the gap. The CDR3 reads CASSQDSLREAFF. For the CDR3, the DNA is TGCGCCAGCAGCCAGGACAGCCTTAGAGAAGCTTTCTTT.

In this sample, this clone turned up once. V is TRBV4-1 and J is TRBJ1-5; D is ambiguous. CDR3 length: 18 amino acids. Trimming cost V 0 bases and J 7 bases, with 22 bases left between them. Germline V CDR1 and CDR2: MGHRA, YSYEKL. The CDR3 reads CASSQDQPFSAKVQPQHF. The CDR3 DNA reads as TGCGCCAGCAGCCAAGATCAGCCCTTCTCGGCGAAGGTACAGCCCCAGCATTTT.

This chain joins TRBV28 and TRBJ1-2, with TRBD1 matching 10 bases. The CDR3 length is 17 residues. Germline values: CDR1 MDHEN, CDR2 SYDVKM. V gave up 5 bases and J gave up 1 base; unmatched junction bases: 10. CDR3 DNA: TGTGCCAGCAGTATTCGACAGGGGGCCAATCTTAACTATGGCTACACCTTC. This encodes CASSIRQGANLNYGYTF.

This clone was detected once. The V gene is TRBV5-6, the J gene TRBJ2-1; 11 bases are shared with TRBD2. This CDR3 spans 17 amino acids. CDR1 is SGHDT and CDR2 is YYEEEE in the germline V gene. Trimming took 4 bases from V and 4 from J; bases not matched to a gene: 10. CDR3 protein: CASSLRLTSGKYNEQFF. DNA of the CDR3: TGTGCCAGCAGCCTTCGACTGACTAGCGGGAAGTACAATGAGCAGTTCTTC.

This sequence joins TRBV5-1 and TRBJ1-2; no firm D call. Trimming shortened V by 1 base and J by 4 bases, and 14 bases separated the two germline ends. The CDR3 consists of 15 residues. CDR1 SGHRS and CDR2 YFSETQ come from the germline V gene. The CDR3 bases are TGCGCCAGCAGCTTGACTCTCGGGAGCTTCTATGGCTACACCTTC. Translated: CASSLTLGSFYGYTF. The whole variable domain, remainder taken from reference TRBV5-1 and TRBJ1-2, is KAGVTQTPRYLIKTRGQQVTLSCSPISGHRSVSWYQQTPGQGLQFLFEYFSETQRNKGNFPGRFSGRQFSNSRSEMNVSTLELGDSALYLCASSLTLGSFYGYTFGSGTRLTVV.

The chain uses TRBV18 and TRBJ2-7, with TRBD1 matching 8 bases. V dropped 4 bases and J dropped 2; count of bases not matched to a gene: 1. This CDR3 is 13 amino acids long. Germline CDR1 and CDR2: KGHSH and LQKENI. The CDR3 DNA sequence: TGTGCCAGCTCACAGGACAGGGCCTACGAGCAGTACTTC. Amino acids: CASSQDRAYEQYF.

The V and J genes are TRBV7-3 and TRBJ2-1, with 9 nucleotides matching TRBD2. V lost 5 bases to trimming and J lost 4 bases; unmatched junction nucleotides: 15. The germline CDR1 and CDR2 sequences are SGHTA and FQGTGA. The CDR3 extends over 18 amino acids. The CDR3 DNA follows: TGTGCCAGCAGCCGTTGGCTAGCGGGAACCACCGGGTACAATGAGCAGTTCTTC. Encoded protein: CASSRWLAGTTGYNEQFF.

The genes are TRBV5-1 and TRBJ2-2; D possibly corresponds to TRBD2 (6 bases). Trimming shortened V by 0 bases and J by 1 base, and 10 bases separated the two germline ends. Germline-derived CDR1 and CDR2 are SGHRS and YFSETQ. The CDR3 is 16 amino acids. The CDR3 sequence is CASSLVGGVNTGELFF. DNA for the CDR3: TGCGCCAGCAGCTTGGTTGGCGGGGTGAACACCGGGGAGCTGTTTTTT.

V usage is TRBV5-1 and J usage is TRBJ2-4; no firm D call. V lost 8 bases and J 4 bases, leaving 13 bases between the germline ends. Germline assignment: CDR1 SGHRS and CDR2 YFSETQ. There are 13 residues in the CDR3. CDR3 in amino acids: CAREIGQKNIQYF. CDR3 nucleotides: TGCGCCAGAGAGATTGGTCAGAAAAACATTCAGTACTTC.

Only one count was recorded for this clone. The chain links TRBV7-9 to TRBJ2-2; tentative D call: TRBD2 (5 bases). Germline loops: CDR1 SEHNR, CDR2 FQNEAQ (reference sequence). There are 16 residues in the CDR3. Trimming left V 0 bases short and J 5 bases short, with 13 bases between. CDR3 sequence reads: CASSLARARETGELFF. CDR3 sequence (DNA): TGTGCCAGCAGCTTAGCGCGGGCTAGAGAAACCGGGGAGCTGTTTTTT.